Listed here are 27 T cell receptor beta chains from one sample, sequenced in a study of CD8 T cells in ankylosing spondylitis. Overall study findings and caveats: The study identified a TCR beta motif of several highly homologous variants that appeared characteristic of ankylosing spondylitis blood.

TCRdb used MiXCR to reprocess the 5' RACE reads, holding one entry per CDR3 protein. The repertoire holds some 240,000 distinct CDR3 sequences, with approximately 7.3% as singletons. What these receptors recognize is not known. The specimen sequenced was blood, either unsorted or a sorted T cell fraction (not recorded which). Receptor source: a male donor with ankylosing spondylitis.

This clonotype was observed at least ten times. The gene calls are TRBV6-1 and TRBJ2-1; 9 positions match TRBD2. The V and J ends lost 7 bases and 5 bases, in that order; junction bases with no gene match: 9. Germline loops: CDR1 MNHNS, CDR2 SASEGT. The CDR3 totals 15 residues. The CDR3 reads CASNPRTSVHNEQFF. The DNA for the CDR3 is TGTGCCAGCAATCCAAGGACTAGCGTCCACAATGAGCAGTTCTTC.

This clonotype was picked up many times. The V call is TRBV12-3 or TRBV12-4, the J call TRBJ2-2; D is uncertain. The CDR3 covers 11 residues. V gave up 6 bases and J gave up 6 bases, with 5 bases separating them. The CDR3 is CASSPPGELFF. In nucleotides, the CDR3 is TGTGCCAGCAGCCCCCCCGGGGAGCTGTTTTTT.

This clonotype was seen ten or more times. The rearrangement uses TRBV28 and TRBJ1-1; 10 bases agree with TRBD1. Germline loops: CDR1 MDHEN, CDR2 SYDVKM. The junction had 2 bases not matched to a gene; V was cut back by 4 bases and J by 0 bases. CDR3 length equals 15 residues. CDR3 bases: TGTGCCAGCAGTTGGGACAGGGGATTGAACACTGAAGCTTTCTTT. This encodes CASSWDRGLNTEAFF.

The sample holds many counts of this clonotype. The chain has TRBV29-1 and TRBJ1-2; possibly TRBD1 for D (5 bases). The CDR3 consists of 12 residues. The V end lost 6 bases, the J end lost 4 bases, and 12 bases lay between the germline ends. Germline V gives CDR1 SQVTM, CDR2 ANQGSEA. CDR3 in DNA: TGCAGCGTGGACACATCCTTCTATGGCTACACCTTC. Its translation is CSVDTSFYGYTF.

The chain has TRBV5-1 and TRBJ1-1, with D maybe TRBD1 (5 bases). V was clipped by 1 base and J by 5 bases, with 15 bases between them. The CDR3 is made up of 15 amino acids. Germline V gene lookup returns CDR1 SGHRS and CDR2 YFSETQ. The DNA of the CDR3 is TGCGCCAGCAGCTTGAATTCAGGGCTTTTAACTGAAGCTTTCTTT. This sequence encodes CASSLNSGLLTEAFF.

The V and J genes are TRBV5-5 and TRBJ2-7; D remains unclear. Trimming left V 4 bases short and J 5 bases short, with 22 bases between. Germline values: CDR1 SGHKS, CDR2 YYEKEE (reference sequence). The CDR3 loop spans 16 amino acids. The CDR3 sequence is CASSPIIKGFSNEQYF. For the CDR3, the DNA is TGTGCCAGCAGCCCGATAATCAAGGGATTCTCTAACGAGCAGTACTTC.

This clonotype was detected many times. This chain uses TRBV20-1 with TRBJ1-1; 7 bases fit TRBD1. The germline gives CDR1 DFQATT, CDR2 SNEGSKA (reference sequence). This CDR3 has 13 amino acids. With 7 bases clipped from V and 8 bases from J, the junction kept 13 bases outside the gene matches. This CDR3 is CSDSPHRQGEAFF. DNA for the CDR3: TGCAGTGATTCCCCTCACAGACAGGGAGAAGCTTTCTTT.

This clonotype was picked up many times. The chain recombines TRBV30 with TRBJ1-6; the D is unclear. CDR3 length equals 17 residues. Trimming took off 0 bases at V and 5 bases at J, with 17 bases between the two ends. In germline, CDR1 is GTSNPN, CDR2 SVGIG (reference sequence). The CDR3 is CAWSVRMALVNNSPLHF. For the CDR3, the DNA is TGTGCCTGGAGTGTAAGGATGGCTCTGGTGAATAATTCACCCCTCCACTTT.

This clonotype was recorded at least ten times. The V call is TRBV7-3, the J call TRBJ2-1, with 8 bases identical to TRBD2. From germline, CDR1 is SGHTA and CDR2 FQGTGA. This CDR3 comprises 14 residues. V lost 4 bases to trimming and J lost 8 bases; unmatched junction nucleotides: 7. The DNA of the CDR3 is TGTGCCAGCAGCTCGAAGACTAGCGTCGATGAGCAGTTCTTC. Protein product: CASSSKTSVDEQFF.

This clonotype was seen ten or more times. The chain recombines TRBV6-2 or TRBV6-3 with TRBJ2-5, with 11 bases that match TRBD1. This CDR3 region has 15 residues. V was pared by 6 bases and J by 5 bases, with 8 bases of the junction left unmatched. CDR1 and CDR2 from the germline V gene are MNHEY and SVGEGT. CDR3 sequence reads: CASSLGQGAGETQYF. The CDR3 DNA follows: TGTGCCAGCAGCCTCGGACAGGGGGCGGGGGAGACCCAGTACTTC.

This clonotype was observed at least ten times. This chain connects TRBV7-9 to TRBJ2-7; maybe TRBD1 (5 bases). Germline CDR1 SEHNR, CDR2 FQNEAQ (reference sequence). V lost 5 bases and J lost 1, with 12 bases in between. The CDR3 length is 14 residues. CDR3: CASSPPQDSYEQYF. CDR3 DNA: TGTGCCAGCAGCCCTCCACAGGATTCCTACGAGCAGTACTTC.

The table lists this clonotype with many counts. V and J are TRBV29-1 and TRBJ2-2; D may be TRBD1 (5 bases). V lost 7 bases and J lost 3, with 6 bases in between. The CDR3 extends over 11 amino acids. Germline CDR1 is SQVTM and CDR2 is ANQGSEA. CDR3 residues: CSAQDTGELFF. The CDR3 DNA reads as TGCAGCGCACAGGACACCGGGGAGCTGTTTTTT.

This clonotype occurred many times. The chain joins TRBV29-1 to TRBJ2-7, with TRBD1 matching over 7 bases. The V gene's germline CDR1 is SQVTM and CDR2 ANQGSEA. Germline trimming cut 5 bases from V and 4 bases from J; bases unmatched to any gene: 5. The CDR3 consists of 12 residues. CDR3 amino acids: CSVRDRLYEQYF. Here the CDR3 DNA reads TGCAGCGTTCGGGACAGACTGTACGAGCAGTACTTC.

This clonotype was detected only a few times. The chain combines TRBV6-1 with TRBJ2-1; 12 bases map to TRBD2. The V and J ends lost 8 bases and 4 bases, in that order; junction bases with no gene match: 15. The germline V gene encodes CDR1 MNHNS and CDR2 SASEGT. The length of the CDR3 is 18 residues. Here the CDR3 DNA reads TGTGCCAGCCGAGGTGAGGATCGGACTAGCGGGACATACAATGAGCAGTTCTTC. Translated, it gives CASRGEDRTSGTYNEQFF.

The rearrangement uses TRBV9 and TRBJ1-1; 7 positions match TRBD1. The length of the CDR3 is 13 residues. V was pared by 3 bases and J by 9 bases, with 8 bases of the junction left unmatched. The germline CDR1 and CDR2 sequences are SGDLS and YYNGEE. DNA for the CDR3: TGTGCCAGCAGCGCTACACCGGGACAGAAAGCTTTCTTT. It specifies CASSATPGQKAFF.

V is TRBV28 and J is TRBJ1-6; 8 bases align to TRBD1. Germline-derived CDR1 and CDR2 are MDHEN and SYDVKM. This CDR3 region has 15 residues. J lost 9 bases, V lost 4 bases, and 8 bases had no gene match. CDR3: CASSSTQGASSPLHF. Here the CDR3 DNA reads TGTGCCAGCAGTTCCACCCAGGGGGCAAGTTCACCCCTCCACTTT.

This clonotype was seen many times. The CDR3 DNA reads TGTGCCAGCAGCTTAGAGGGCTCTGGGGCCAACGTCCTGACTTTC. Its protein is CASSLEGSGANVLTF. The V call is TRBV7-9, the J call TRBJ2-6; D uncertain. CDR3 length: 15 residues. Per the germline V gene, CDR1 is SEHNR and CDR2 is FQNEAQ (reference sequence). The V and J ends lost 1 base and 0 bases respectively, with 4 bases between them. The full variable domain, with the rest looked up from reference TRBV7-9 and TRBJ2-6, is DTGVSQNPRHKITKRGQNVTFRCDPISEHNRLYWYRQTLGQGPEFLTYFQNEAQLEKSRLLSDRFSAERPKGSFSTLEIQRTEQGDSAMYLCASSLEGSGANVLTFGAGSRLTVL.

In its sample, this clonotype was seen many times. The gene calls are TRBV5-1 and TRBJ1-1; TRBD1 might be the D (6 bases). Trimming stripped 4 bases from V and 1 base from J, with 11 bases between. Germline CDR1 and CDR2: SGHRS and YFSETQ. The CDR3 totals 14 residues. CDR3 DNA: TGCGCCAGCAGCCCGTGGACAGCGAACACTGAAGCTTTCTTT. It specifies CASSPWTANTEAFF.

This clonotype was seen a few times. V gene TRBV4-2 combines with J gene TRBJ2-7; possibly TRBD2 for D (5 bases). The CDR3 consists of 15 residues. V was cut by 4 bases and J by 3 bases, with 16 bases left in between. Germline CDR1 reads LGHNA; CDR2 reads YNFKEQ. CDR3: CASSLTSRPNYEQYF. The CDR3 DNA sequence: TGTGCCAGCAGCCTCACTAGTAGGCCAAACTACGAGCAGTACTTC.

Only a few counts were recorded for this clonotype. The CDR3 reads CASSVISSGYNEQFF. CDR3 sequence (DNA): TGTGCCAGCAGCGTGATCTCTAGCGGTTACAATGAGCAGTTCTTC. The V and J genes are TRBV9 and TRBJ2-1; 7 bases are a match to TRBD2. The CDR3 runs 15 residues. The germline V gene encodes CDR1 SGDLS and CDR2 YYNGEE. The junction had 6 bases not matched to a gene; V was cut back by 2 bases and J by 4 bases.

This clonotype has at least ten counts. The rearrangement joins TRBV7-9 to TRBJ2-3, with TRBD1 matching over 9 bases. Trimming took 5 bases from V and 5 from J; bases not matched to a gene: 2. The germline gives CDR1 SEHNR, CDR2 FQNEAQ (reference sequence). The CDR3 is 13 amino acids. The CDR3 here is CASSRQGEDTQYF. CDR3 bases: TGTGCCAGCAGCCGACAGGGGGAAGATACGCAGTATTTT.

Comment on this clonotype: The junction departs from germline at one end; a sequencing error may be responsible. The CDR3 DNA reads as TGTGCTAGCAGCTTAGCGCCCGATTCACCCCTCCACTTT. This sequence encodes CASSLAPDSPLHF. This rearrangement joins TRBV7-7 to TRBJ1-6; D uncertain. The CDR3 loop spans 13 amino acids. Germline CDR1 is SSHAT and CDR2 is FNYEAQ (reference sequence).

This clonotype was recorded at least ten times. The DNA of the CDR3 is TGTGCCAGCAGCTTAGATTTTTCCGGCTACGAGCAGTACTTC. It translates to CASSLDFSGYEQYF. This rearrangement joins TRBV11-2 to TRBJ2-7; D unclear. V was clipped by 0 bases and J by 3 bases, with 9 bases between them. Germline V gene data show CDR1 as SGHAT and CDR2 as FQNNGV. The CDR3 consists of 14 residues.

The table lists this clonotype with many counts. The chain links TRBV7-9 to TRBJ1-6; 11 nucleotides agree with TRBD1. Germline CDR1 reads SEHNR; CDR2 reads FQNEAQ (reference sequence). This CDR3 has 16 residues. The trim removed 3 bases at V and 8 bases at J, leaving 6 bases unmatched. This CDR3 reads CASSFVPGQGDSPLHF. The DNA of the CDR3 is TGTGCCAGCAGCTTCGTCCCGGGACAGGGGGATTCACCCCTCCACTTT.

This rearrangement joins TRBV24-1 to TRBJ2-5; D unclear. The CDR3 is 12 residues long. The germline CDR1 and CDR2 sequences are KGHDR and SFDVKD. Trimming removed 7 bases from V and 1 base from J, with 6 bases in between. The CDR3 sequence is CATRGTQETQYF. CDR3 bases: TGTGCCACCAGAGGTACCCAAGAGACCCAGTACTTC.

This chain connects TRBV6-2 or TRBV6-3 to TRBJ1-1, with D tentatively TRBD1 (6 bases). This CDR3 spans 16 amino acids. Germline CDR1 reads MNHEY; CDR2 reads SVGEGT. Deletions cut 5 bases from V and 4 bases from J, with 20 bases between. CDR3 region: CASSHNDRSSGTEAFF. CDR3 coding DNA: TGTGCCAGCAGTCACAACGACAGGAGTTCGGGCACTGAAGCTTTCTTT.

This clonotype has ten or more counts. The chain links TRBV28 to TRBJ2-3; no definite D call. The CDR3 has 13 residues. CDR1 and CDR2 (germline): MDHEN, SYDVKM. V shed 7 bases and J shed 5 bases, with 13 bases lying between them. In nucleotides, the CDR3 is TGTGCCAGCACTCGAGGATGGGGAGATACGCAGTATTTT. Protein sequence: CASTRGWGDTQYF.